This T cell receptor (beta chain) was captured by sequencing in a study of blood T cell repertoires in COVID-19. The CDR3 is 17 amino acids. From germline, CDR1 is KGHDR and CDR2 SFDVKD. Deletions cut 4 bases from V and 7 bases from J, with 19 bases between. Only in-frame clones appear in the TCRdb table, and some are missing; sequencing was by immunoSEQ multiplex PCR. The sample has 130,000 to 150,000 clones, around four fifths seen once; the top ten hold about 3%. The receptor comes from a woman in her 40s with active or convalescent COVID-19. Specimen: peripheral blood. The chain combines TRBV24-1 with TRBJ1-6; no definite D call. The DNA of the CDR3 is TGTGCCACCAGTGACCCGGGGAAAGAGGGAACGAATTCACCCCTCCACTTT. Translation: CATSDPGKEGTNSPLHF.